The 5 T cell receptor beta chains below all came from one sample that was sequenced in a study of CD4 T cell repertoires in COVID-19. The antigens these receptors bind are not known. The repertoire was sequenced with immunoSEQ multiplex PCR; TCRdb's copy has only in-frame clones and lacks some. The sample shows hundreds of clones, approximately 20% of them seen only once. Antigen-reactive proliferating T cell lines came from CFSE-labeled cells given autologous monocytes and SARS-CoV-2 spike or nucleoprotein. Source: circulating follicular helper CD4+ T cells, cultured in vitro, taken after recovery from COVID-19. The receptors originated from a human donor who had COVID-19.

This clone is categorized as medium-sized (0.01 to 0.1%). The rearrangement joins TRBV27 to TRBJ2-1; no clear D. CDR1 MNHEY and CDR2 SMNVEV come from the germline V gene (reference sequence). This CDR3 comprises 13 residues. Trimming shortened V by 5 bases and J by 10 bases, and 15 bases separated the two germline ends. The CDR3 region has the DNA TGTGCCAGCAGTGCTGACTGGGTCGGCGAGCAGTTCTTC. Translation: CASSADWVGEQFF.

In its sample, this clone ranks as medium-sized. This chain connects TRBV19 to TRBJ2-3; 8 bases are shared with TRBD2. The CDR3 extends over 15 amino acids. Germline trimming cut 6 bases from V and 0 bases from J; bases unmatched to any gene: 5. The germline V gene encodes CDR1 LNHDA and CDR2 SQIVND (reference sequence). The CDR3 DNA is TGTGCCAGTAGGGAGACTAGCGTTAGCACAGATACGCAGTATTTT. Its translation is CASRETSVSTDTQYF.

This clone is termed hyperexpanded (1% or more). The rearrangement uses TRBV19 and TRBJ1-5; tentative D call: TRBD1 (5 bases). V was shortened by 2 bases and J by 4 bases, with 9 bases between the two germline ends. Germline V gene lookup returns CDR1 LNHDA and CDR2 SQIVND (reference sequence). The CDR3 is made up of 14 amino acids. The CDR3 DNA reads TGTGCCAGTAGTATAACCGGGGCAAATCAGCCCCAGCATTTT. Its translation is CASSITGANQPQHF.

This clone is labeled as medium-sized. This chain joins TRBV30 and TRBJ2-5; 10 bases match TRBD2. Trimming cost V 8 bases and J 1 base; bases outside gene matches: 10. The CDR3 extends over 15 amino acids. The germline V gene encodes CDR1 GTSNPN and CDR2 SVGIG (reference sequence). Here the CDR3 reads CAGGRLAGSQETQYF. CDR3 nucleotides: TGTGCCGGAGGAAGACTAGCGGGTTCCCAAGAGACCCAGTACTTC.

By sample fraction, this clone is medium-sized. The V call is TRBV27, the J call TRBJ1-6, with TRBD1 as a possible D gene (5 bases). This CDR3 comprises 16 residues. V lost 5 bases to trimming and J lost 3 bases, with 14 bases between them. Germline V CDR1 and CDR2: MNHEY, SMNVEV (reference sequence). The CDR3 here is CASSPGGGDYNSPLHF. The DNA for the CDR3 is TGTGCCAGCAGTCCCGGTGGAGGGGACTATAATTCACCCCTCCACTTT.